The 4 T cell receptor beta chains given below trace back to one sample, sequenced in a study of cytomegalovirus exposure and HLA in healthy donors (dated by TCRdb to 2016 to 2017). Libraries came from the immunoSEQ multiplex PCR assay. In its TCRdb copy, this immuneACCESS table keeps in-frame sequences only and misses some clones. Where compared with another copy, unresolved V genes explain less than half of these, and the others have no known cause. The sample includes about 280,000 clones, with more than 75% observed a single time. The ten biggest clones cover over 0.85% of the sample. Sequencing was performed on PBMCs. All receptors derive from a young woman in good health and CMV-seronegative.

The CDR3 spells CASSLSRNRGSTDTQYF. DNA for the CDR3: TGTGCCAGCAGTTTATCCAGAAACAGGGGTAGCACAGATACGCAGTATTTT. The chain has TRBV27 and TRBJ2-3; TRBD1 matches 7 bases. CDR1 is MNHEY, CDR2 SMNVEV, per germline (reference sequence). This CDR3 comprises 17 residues. The V and J ends lost 0 bases and 0 bases, in that order; junction bases with no gene match: 6.

This sequence joins TRBV10-3 and TRBJ2-3; no clear D. There are 15 residues in the CDR3. In germline, CDR1 is ENHRY, CDR2 SYGVKD. Trimming removed 2 bases from V and 0 bases from J, with 9 bases in between. The CDR3 here is CAISELETSTDTQYF. DNA for the CDR3: TGTGCCATCAGTGAGCTTGAGACTAGCACAGATACGCAGTATTTT.

V usage is TRBV5-1 and J usage is TRBJ2-3, with TRBD1 as a possible D gene (5 bases). V was pared by 0 bases and J by 4 bases, with 9 bases between. Germline V gene lookup returns CDR1 SGHRS and CDR2 YFSETQ. The CDR3 extends over 14 amino acids. CDR3 bases: TGCGCCAGCAGCTTGGAAGGGGCACCAGATACGCAGTATTTT. The encoded protein is CASSLEGAPDTQYF.

The chain uses TRBV11-2 and TRBJ1-1, with D tentatively TRBD1 (5 bases). The V end lost 6 bases, the J end lost 4 bases, and 18 bases lay between the germline ends. CDR3 length: 15 amino acids. Germline V CDR1 and CDR2: SGHAT, FQNNGV. In DNA form, the CDR3 reads TGTGCCAGCAGTTTATCAGACCCCGGGGGCACTGAAGCTTTCTTT. Translating it yields CASSLSDPGGTEAFF. The entire variable domain, with the rest obtained from reference TRBV11-2 and TRBJ1-1, is as follows: EAGVAQSPRYKIIEKRQSVAFWCNPISGHATLYWYQQILGQGPKLLIQFQNNGVVDDSQLPKDRFSAERLKGVDSTLKIQPAKLEDSAVYLCASSLSDPGGTEAFFGQGTRLTVV.